This is a list of T cell receptor beta chains from one sample in a study of blood T cells in healthy people across ages. TCRdb ran MiXCR on the 5' RACE reads and lists one entry per CDR3 protein. The table records about 680,000 distinct CDR3 sequences, 49% of them present only once. The source material was blood. Receptors were obtained from a woman aged 60-75 years in good health. The CDR3 runs from the conserved cysteine through the conserved F or W. The order of the fields is V gene, D gene, J gene, clone size, CDR3 DNA, CDR3 protein. The D gene is left open where the match is weak. The size of a clone is reported for some rows only, either as once, few or many, or as a class for expanded clones.

TRBV6-2/TRBV6-3	-	TRBJ2-1	-	TGTGCCAGCAGTCCAACCCCTCTTCGCTACAATGAGCAGTTCTTC	CASSPTPLRYNEQFF
TRBV7-2	-	TRBJ2-7	-	TGTGCCAGCAGCTCAGTTCTTGTTTACTACGAGCAGTACTTC	CASSSVLVYYEQYF
TRBV29-1	-	TRBJ2-5	few	TGCAGCGCTAGCCCCCGTGGGAGGGGGCCAGAGACCCAGTACTTC	CSASPRGRGPETQYF
TRBV9	-	TRBJ1-2	-	TGTGCCAGCAGCAAACAGGGCGTCAACTATGGCTACACCTTC	CASSKQGVNYGYTF
TRBV7-2	-	TRBJ2-1	-	TGTGCCAGCAGTCATGGGCTAGCGAGTGAGCAGTTCTTC	CASSHGLASEQFF
TRBV15	-	TRBJ2-7	-	TGTGCCACCAGTACTAGGATTTCTACCTACGAGCAGTACTTC	CATSTRISTYEQYF
TRBV10-3	TRBD2	TRBJ2-3	-	TGTGCCATCGCAGCGGGAGGAAAGGGCGCAGATACGCGGTATTTT	CAIAAGGKGADTRYF
TRBV7-2	TRBD1	TRBJ2-1	-	TGTGCCAGCAGCCCGACAGGGGGGGGGTCCAATGAGCAGTTCTTC	CASSPTGGGSNEQFF
TRBV2	-	TRBJ2-6	-	TGTACCAGCAGTCGTGGGGCCAACGTCCTGACTTTC	CTSSRGANVLTF
TRBV7-4	TRBD1	TRBJ2-1	-	TGTGCCCGCGGACAGGGGGCCGTGGGTAGATCGTTCTTC	CARGQGAVGRSFF
TRBV20-1	-	TRBJ2-4	-	TGCAGTGCTAGGTTCGCGGCTGGCAAAAACATTCAGTACTTC	CSARFAAGKNIQYF
TRBV3-1	-	TRBJ2-5	-	TGTGCCAGCAGCCAGCGGGGAGAAGAGACCCAGTACTTC	CASSQRGEETQYF
TRBV9	TRBD2	TRBJ2-7	-	TGTGCCAGCAGCGTAGCGGCAGCGGGAGGATCGCTTGGCTCCTACGAGCAGTACTTC	CASSVAAAGGSLGSYEQYF
TRBV7-6	-	TRBJ2-2	-	TGTGCCAGCAGCGAGAGCGGGCAATTCACCGGGGAGCTGTTTTTT	CASSESGQFTGELFF
TRBV29-1	TRBD1	TRBJ2-1	few	TGCAGCGTCCCGGACAGGGTCTACAATGAGCAGTTCTTC	CSVPDRVYNEQFF
TRBV20-1	TRBD2	TRBJ2-7	-	TGCAGTGCTAGAGATTGGGCGGGGACTAGCGGGAGAGGATGGAATGAGCAGTACTTC	CSARDWAGTSGRGWNEQYF
TRBV27	-	TRBJ2-1	-	TGTGCCAGCAGGGGGTCCATCGGGCTATACAATGAGCAGTTCTTC	CASRGSIGLYNEQFF
TRBV20-1	-	TRBJ2-1	-	TGCAGTGCCGAAGAATCGCGGGACTACAATGAGCAGTTCTTC	CSAEESRDYNEQFF
TRBV6-2/TRBV6-3	-	TRBJ2-1	-	TGTGCCAGCAGTTACTCCACTCAAACCTCCTACAATGAGCAGTTCTTC	CASSYSTQTSYNEQFF
TRBV18	TRBD1	TRBJ2-7	once	TGTGCCAGCTCACCACTAGGACAGGTGGGGTCCTACGAGCAGTACTTC	CASSPLGQVGSYEQYF
TRBV4-3	-	TRBJ2-4	-	TGCGCCAGCAGCCGGAGGGGGAGAACTGAGCAGTACTTC	CASSRRGRTEQYF
TRBV15	-	TRBJ2-7	-	TGTGCCACCAGCAGATACCGGGACCCAGCCTACGAGCAGTACTTC	CATSRYRDPAYEQYF
TRBV20-1	-	TRBJ2-7	few	TGCAGTGCTAGATCGAATTCCTACGAGCAGTACTTC	CSARSNSYEQYF
TRBV29-1	TRBD1	TRBJ1-2	-	TGCAACGTTGGGGACAGAACCTATGGCTACACCTTC	CNVGDRTYGYTF
TRBV20-1	-	TRBJ2-1	few	TGCAGTGGGGAGACAGGTCTTAGCTCCTACAATGAGCAGTTCTTC	CSGETGLSSYNEQFF
TRBV27	TRBD2	TRBJ2-1	-	TGTGCCAGCAGTCTCTCTAGGCTAGCGGTTTACAATGAGCAGTTCTTC	CASSLSRLAVYNEQFF
TRBV5-1	TRBD2	TRBJ2-2	-	TGCGCCAGCAGCCGAACTAGCGGCAGAGAGGCCGGGGAGCTGTTTTTT	CASSRTSGREAGELFF
TRBV7-2	-	TRBJ2-5	-	TGTGCCAGCACCCTGGACCAGGGGGGGACCCAAGAGACCCAGTACTTC	CASTLDQGGTQETQYF
TRBV6-5	-	TRBJ2-5	-	TGTGCCAGCAGTTACGCGTCCGCAGGGCGGCAAGAGACCCAGTACTTC	CASSYASAGRQETQYF
TRBV7-2	-	TRBJ2-5	-	TGTGCCAGCAGCTTACCGGCAGGGTACCAAGAGACCCAGTACTTC	CASSLPAGYQETQYF
TRBV10-3	-	TRBJ2-3	few	TGTGCCATCAGTGATTTGATAGGGGTTGGAGATACGCAGTATTTT	CAISDLIGVGDTQYF
TRBV10-3	TRBD2	TRBJ2-1	-	TGTGCCATCAGTGAGCTAGCGGGGTACAAGGAGCAGTTCTTC	CAISELAGYKEQFF
TRBV10-3	TRBD1	TRBJ2-3	many	TGTGCCATCACTCAGGACAGGGGGGGAACAGATACGCAGTATTTT	CAITQDRGGTDTQYF
TRBV6-1	-	TRBJ2-7	-	TGTGCCAGCAGTGAAGCGAACGAGCAGTACTTC	CASSEANEQYF
TRBV28	TRBD1	TRBJ1-4	-	TGTGCCAGCAGTTCACAGGGGCGGCCTAATGAAAAACTGTTTTTT	CASSSQGRPNEKLFF